Below, 28 T cell receptor beta chains from the same sample are listed, as sequenced in a study of blood T cells in healthy people across ages. Using a J-beta primer mix together with a sample-barcoded 5' primer, a second PCR was run for about 6 to 12 cycles. In TCRdb, the 5' RACE reads were re-called with MiXCR into one record per CDR3 protein. Of about 1 million distinct CDR3 sequences listed, about 25% are singletons. A further study also used this sample, focusing on T cells of mothers and their children.

Sequencing was done on a sample of blood. Receptors originate from a girl aged 2 to 10 in good health.

The rearrangement joins TRBV4-3 to TRBJ1-2; D might be TRBD1 (5 bases). Germline V gene sequence: CDR1 LGHNA, CDR2 YSLEER. The CDR3 has 15 amino acids. V shed 4 bases and J shed 4 bases, with 16 bases lying between them. The CDR3 DNA reads as TGCGCCAGCAGCCCAGCGGGGGATATCCTCTATGGCTACACCTTC. As protein: CASSPAGDILYGYTF.

For the CDR3, the DNA is TGTGCCATCAGTGAGTCCTCCGGAAACACCATATATTTT. This sequence encodes CAISESSGNTIYF. The chain links TRBV10-3 to TRBJ1-3; D call uncertain. The CDR3 extends over 13 amino acids. V gave up 0 bases and J gave up 4 bases, with 4 bases separating them. Germline V gene sequence: CDR1 ENHRY, CDR2 SYGVKD.

This clonotype appeared a few times. This chain joins TRBV3-1 and TRBJ2-1, with 7 bases matching TRBD2. Germline CDR1 and CDR2: LGHDT and YNNKEL (reference sequence). V was clipped by 4 bases and J by 8 bases; unmatched bases: 11. The CDR3 loop spans 15 amino acids. The CDR3 region has the DNA TGTGCCAGCAGCCCGCCAGAGGGGAGGGGCGATGAGCAGTTCTTC. Residues: CASSPPEGRGDEQFF.

This clonotype occurred a few times. V and J are TRBV29-1 and TRBJ2-6; D gene ambiguous. The CDR3 is made up of 12 amino acids. Trimming pared 4 bases from V and 3 bases from J, leaving 4 bases between. Looked up from germline, CDR1 is SQVTM and CDR2 is ANQGSEA. The CDR3 DNA reads TGCAGCGTTGTGGATGGGGCCAACGTCCTGACTTTC. Amino acid sequence: CSVVDGANVLTF.

This clonotype was seen more than once but under ten times. The chain links TRBV29-1 to TRBJ2-2; D unclear. CDR3 length equals 15 residues. CDR1 and CDR2 (germline): SQVTM, ANQGSEA. Trimming stripped 1 base from V and 0 bases from J, with 9 bases between. CDR3 sequence: CSVEAAETNTGELFF. CDR3 DNA sequence: TGCAGCGTTGAAGCGGCAGAGACGAACACCGGGGAGCTGTTTTTT.

The chain uses TRBV18 and TRBJ1-5; D call uncertain. Germline V CDR1 and CDR2: KGHSH, LQKENI. This CDR3 region has 15 residues. Trimming removed 5 bases from V and 5 bases from J, with 16 bases in between. The CDR3 loop reads CASSRSAGQDQPQHF. The DNA of the CDR3 is TGTGCCAGCTCAAGGAGTGCGGGTCAGGATCAGCCCCAGCATTTT.

This clonotype occurred many times. The rearrangement joins TRBV5-1 to TRBJ2-5, with D possibly being TRBD1 (5 bases). The CDR3 totals 12 residues. Trimming took off 5 bases at V and 3 bases at J, with 8 bases between the two ends. The germline gives CDR1 SGHRS, CDR2 YFSETQ. The CDR3 DNA reads TGCGCCAGCAGAACCAGGGAAGAGACCCAGTACTTC. This gives the protein CASRTREETQYF.

In DNA form, the CDR3 reads TGCAGTGCTAGGGATCGACTAGCGGACTACAATGAGCAGTTCTTC. Protein sequence: CSARDRLADYNEQFF. This rearrangement joins TRBV20-1 to TRBJ2-1, with 9 bases identical to TRBD2. The J segment lost 3 bases and the V segment lost 3 bases, leaving 6 bases of the junction unmatched. Germline V gene sequence: CDR1 DFQATT, CDR2 SNEGSKA (reference sequence). This CDR3 is 15 amino acids long.

This clonotype was seen a handful of times. V usage is TRBV7-2 and J usage is TRBJ1-5; TRBD1 might be the D (5 bases). Germline CDR1 SGHTA, CDR2 FQGNSA. Trimming cost V 1 base and J 11 bases, with 24 bases left between them. The CDR3 extends over 17 amino acids. The CDR3 DNA follows: TGTGCCAGCAGCTTAGAGAGGGGCGGGCAGGGTGCCGATTCCCAGCATTTT. Amino acid sequence: CASSLERGGQGADSQHF.

The chain couples TRBV5-1 to TRBJ2-4; D gene ambiguous. The CDR3 runs to 15 residues. Trimming cost V 0 bases and J 4 bases, with 11 bases left between them. The germline V gene has CDR1 SGHRS and CDR2 YFSETQ. The CDR3 sequence is CASSLERGDKNIQYF. As DNA, the CDR3 is TGCGCCAGCAGCTTGGAACGCGGAGATAAAAACATTCAGTACTTC.

This clonotype turned up a few times. V usage is TRBV20-1 and J usage is TRBJ2-5; either TRBD1 or TRBD2 may supply D (5 bases each). The J call is uncertain, as TRBJ2-7 better fits the DNA end. The CDR3 sequence is 14 residues long. Germline loops: CDR1 DFQATT, CDR2 SNEGSKA (reference sequence). This CDR3 is CSARDPYGGYEQYF. The CDR3 nucleotides are TGCAGTGCTAGAGATCCCTATGGGGGATACGAGCAGTACTTC.

In this sample, this clonotype turned up a few times. The V gene is TRBV28, the J gene TRBJ2-7; the match to TRBD1 covers 7 bases. This CDR3 has 13 residues. CDR1 is MDHEN, CDR2 SYDVKM, per germline. V was clipped by 6 bases and J by 3 bases; unmatched bases: 5. The CDR3 DNA follows: TGTGCCAGCAGGGACAGGTCTGTCTACGAGCAGTACTTC. Its translation: CASRDRSVYEQYF.

This clonotype has only a few counts. This chain joins TRBV27 and TRBJ1-2; 7 positions agree with TRBD1. The CDR3 runs to 12 residues. CDR1 and CDR2 from the germline V gene are MNHEY and SMNVEV (reference sequence). V shed 6 bases and J 6 bases; nucleotides not matched to a gene: 4. The CDR3 DNA sequence: TGTGCCAGCAGGAACAGGGGAAATGGCTACACCTTC. Protein: CASRNRGNGYTF.

V is TRBV7-3 and J is TRBJ2-5, with 9 bases lining up with TRBD2. CDR1 is SGHTA, CDR2 FQGTGA, per germline. There are 14 residues in the CDR3. The V segment lost 2 bases and the J segment 6 bases; nucleotides outside the gene matches: 4. The CDR3 DNA reads TGTGCCAGCAGCTTAGGGGGACTAGCAAAGACCCAGTACTTC. Translated, it gives CASSLGGLAKTQYF.

The genes are TRBV20-1 and TRBJ1-2; D possibly corresponds to TRBD1 (5 bases). Trimming left V 1 base short and J 3 bases short, with 21 bases between. CDR3 size: 17 residues. CDR1 DFQATT and CDR2 SNEGSKA come from the germline V gene (reference sequence). This chain's CDR3 is CSARVLGLTWGDYGYTF. The CDR3 DNA follows: TGCAGTGCTAGAGTCCTGGGGCTGACGTGGGGGGACTATGGCTACACCTTC.

The chain links TRBV4-2 to TRBJ2-7; D perhaps matches TRBD2 (7 bases). The CDR3 sequence is 14 residues long. The V end lost 2 bases, the J end lost 3 bases, and 11 bases lay between the germline ends. Germline CDR1 LGHNA, CDR2 YNFKEQ. The CDR3: CASSQLGGVYEQYF. The CDR3 DNA reads as TGTGCCAGCAGCCAACTAGGGGGGGTCTACGAGCAGTACTTC.

This clonotype was counted a few times. This chain joins TRBV4-1 and TRBJ1-2; TRBD1 matches at 7 bases. Germline V CDR1 and CDR2: MGHRA, YSYEKL. This CDR3 has 15 residues. The trim removed 2 bases at V and 4 bases at J, leaving 7 bases unmatched. The CDR3 here is CASSQNRDSFYGYTF. CDR3 bases: TGCGCCAGCAGCCAAAACCGGGACAGTTTCTATGGCTACACCTTC.

This clonotype came up a few times. The rearrangement uses TRBV5-1 and TRBJ1-4, with 12 positions matching TRBD1. Per the germline V gene, CDR1 is SGHRS and CDR2 is YFSETQ. CDR3 length equals 14 residues. Trimming cost V 4 bases and J 10 bases; bases outside gene matches: 5. The CDR3 loop is CASSVGQGARKLFF. CDR3 nucleotide sequence: TGCGCCAGCAGCGTGGGACAGGGGGCTAGAAAACTGTTTTTT.

This chain uses TRBV7-9 with TRBJ1-4; TRBD1 aligns across 7 bases. The CDR3 covers 15 residues. V lost 4 bases and J lost 4; bases outside the gene matches: 6. Germline V gives CDR1 SEHNR, CDR2 FQNEAQ (reference sequence). CDR3 sequence: CASSSGDSFNEKLFF. The CDR3 DNA follows: TGTGCCAGCAGCTCCGGGGACAGTTTTAATGAAAAACTGTTTTTT.

This clonotype was seen just once. The chain has TRBV21-1 and TRBJ2-5. The DNA end is a closer match to TRBJ2-7, so the J assignment may be wrong. TRBV21-1 is recorded as a pseudogene. The CDR3 contains 16 residues. DNA of the CDR3: TGTGCCAGCAGCCCCCGTATCGGCGGTCCGAATTACGAGCAGTACTTC. This translates into CASSPRIGGPNYEQYF.

The chain links TRBV28 to TRBJ2-1; 13 nucleotides align to TRBD2. The CDR3 has 18 amino acids. After removal of 4 bases from V and 6 bases from J, the junction contained 12 bases not matched to a gene. Germline V gene lookup returns CDR1 MDHEN and CDR2 SYDVKM. The CDR3 loop reads CASSSPETGTSGTNEQFF. The CDR3 DNA sequence: TGTGCCAGCAGTTCCCCAGAGACCGGGACTAGCGGGACCAATGAGCAGTTCTTC.

The V and J genes are TRBV4-1 and TRBJ1-4, with 10 nucleotides matching TRBD1. Looked up from germline, CDR1 is MGHRA and CDR2 is YSYEKL. This CDR3 region has 15 residues. Trimming at V came to 6 bases and at J to 8 bases, leaving 9 bases not matched to a gene. The CDR3 is CASRPPGQGREKLFF. Written as DNA, the CDR3 is TGCGCCAGCAGGCCCCCGGGACAGGGGAGAGAAAAACTGTTTTTT.

This chain links TRBV28 with TRBJ2-7; no clear D. The V end lost 3 bases, the J end lost 7 bases, and 10 bases lay between the germline ends. The CDR3 has 12 amino acids. Germline loops: CDR1 MDHEN, CDR2 SYDVKM. Written as DNA, the CDR3 is TGTGCCAGCAGTTTTAGGCCCGGGGAGCAGTACTTC. Its translation: CASSFRPGEQYF.

Regarding this clonotype: Germline is not matched at one junction end, which may reflect a read error. V gene TRBV11-2 combines with J gene TRBJ2-1; TRBD2 agrees at 9 bases. The germline CDR1 and CDR2 sequences are SGHAT and FQNNGV. This CDR3 is built from 19 residues. The CDR3 coding sequence is TGTGCCAGCAGCTTAGGCCCCTCCCCGACTAGCGGCGAAAGTAATGAGCTGTTCTTC. This translates into CASSLGPSPTSGESNELFF.

J is TRBJ2-3 and V is TRBV6-1; D may be TRBD2 (5 bases). Germline V CDR1 and CDR2: MNHNS, SASEGT. This CDR3 contains 14 residues. Trimming removed 3 bases from V and 4 bases from J, with 11 bases in between. CDR3 loop: CASSEGFGADTQYF. The CDR3 DNA follows: TGTGCCAGCAGTGAGGGGTTCGGGGCAGATACGCAGTATTTT.

This clonotype was counted a few times. The gene calls are TRBV29-1 and TRBJ2-1; 9 bases fit TRBD2. CDR1 is SQVTM and CDR2 is ANQGSEA in the germline V gene. J was trimmed by 6 bases and V by 7 bases; bases with no gene match: 10. This CDR3 is 14 amino acids long. CDR3 residues: CSAFGREGGNEQFF. As DNA, the CDR3 is TGCAGCGCCTTTGGGCGGGAGGGGGGCAATGAGCAGTTCTTC.

This clonotype was picked up a small number of times. The chain carries TRBV20-1 and TRBJ1-6; D possibly corresponds to TRBD1 (5 bases). The germline V gene has CDR1 DFQATT and CDR2 SNEGSKA (reference sequence). V lost 0 bases, J lost 10 bases, and 16 bases lay in between. The CDR3 has 15 amino acids. The CDR3 is CSARDPRGAVSPLHF. The CDR3 DNA follows: TGCAGTGCTAGAGATCCAAGGGGCGCAGTATCACCCCTCCACTTT.

This clonotype was detected a few times. The chain combines TRBV11-2 with TRBJ2-5; TRBD1 matches at 8 bases. V lost 0 bases, J lost 5 bases, and 5 bases stayed unmatched. CDR3 length equals 15 residues. CDR1 SGHAT and CDR2 FQNNGV come from the germline V gene. CDR3 coding DNA: TGTGCCAGCAGCTTAGATCGCACAGGGGGGGAGACCCAGTACTTC. Its translation: CASSLDRTGGETQYF.